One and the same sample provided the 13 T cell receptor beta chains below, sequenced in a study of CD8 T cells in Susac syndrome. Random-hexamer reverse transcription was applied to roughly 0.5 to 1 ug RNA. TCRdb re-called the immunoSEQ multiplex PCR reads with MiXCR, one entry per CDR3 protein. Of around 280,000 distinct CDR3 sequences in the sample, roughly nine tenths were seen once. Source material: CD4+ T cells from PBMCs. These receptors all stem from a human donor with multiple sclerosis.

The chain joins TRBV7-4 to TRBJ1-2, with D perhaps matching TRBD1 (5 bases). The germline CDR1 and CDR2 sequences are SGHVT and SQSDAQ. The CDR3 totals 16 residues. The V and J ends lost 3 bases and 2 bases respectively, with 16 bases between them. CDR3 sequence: CASSFPGVGRNYGYTF. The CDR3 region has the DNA TGTGCCAGCAGCTTTCCGGGGGTGGGGAGGAACTATGGCTACACCTTC.

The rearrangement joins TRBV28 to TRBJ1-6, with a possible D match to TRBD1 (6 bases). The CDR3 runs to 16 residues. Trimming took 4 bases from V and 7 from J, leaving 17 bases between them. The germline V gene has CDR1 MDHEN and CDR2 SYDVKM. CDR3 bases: TGTGCCAGCAGTTCCCTGACAGGTACCTCCAATTCACCCCTCCACTTT. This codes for CASSSLTGTSNSPLHF.

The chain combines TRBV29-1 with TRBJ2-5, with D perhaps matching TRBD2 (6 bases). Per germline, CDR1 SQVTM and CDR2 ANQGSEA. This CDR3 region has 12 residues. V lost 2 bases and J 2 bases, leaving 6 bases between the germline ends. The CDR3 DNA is TGCAGCGTTGAACGGGGGCAAGAGACCCAGTACTTC. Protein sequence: CSVERGQETQYF.

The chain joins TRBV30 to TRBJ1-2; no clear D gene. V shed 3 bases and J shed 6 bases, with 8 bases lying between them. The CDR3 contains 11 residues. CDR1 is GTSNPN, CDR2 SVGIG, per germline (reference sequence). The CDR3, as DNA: TGTGCCTGGAGCCAGTTTCATGGCTACACCTTC. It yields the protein CAWSQFHGYTF.

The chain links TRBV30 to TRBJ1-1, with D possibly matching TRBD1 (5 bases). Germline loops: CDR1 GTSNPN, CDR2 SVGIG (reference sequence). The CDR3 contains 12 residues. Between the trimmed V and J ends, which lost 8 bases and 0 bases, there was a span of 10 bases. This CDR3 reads CARGRMNTEAFF. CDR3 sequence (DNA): TGTGCCCGGGGACGGATGAACACTGAAGCTTTCTTT.

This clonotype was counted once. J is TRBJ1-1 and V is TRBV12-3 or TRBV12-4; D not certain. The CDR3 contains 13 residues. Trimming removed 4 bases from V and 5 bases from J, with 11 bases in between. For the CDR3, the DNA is TGTGCCAGCAGTTCGGTTGGTCTTACTGAAGCTTTCTTT. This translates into CASSSVGLTEAFF.

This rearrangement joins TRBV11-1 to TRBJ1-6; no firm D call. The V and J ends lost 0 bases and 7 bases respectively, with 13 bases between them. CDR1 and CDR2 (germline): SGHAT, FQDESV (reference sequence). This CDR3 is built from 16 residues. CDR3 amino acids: CASSLAVKARNSPLHF. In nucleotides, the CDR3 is TGTGCCAGCAGCTTAGCGGTAAAGGCGAGGAATTCACCCCTCCACTTT. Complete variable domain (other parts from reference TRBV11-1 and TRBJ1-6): EAEVAQSPRYKITEKSQAVAFWCDPISGHATLYWYRQILGQGPELLVQFQDESVVDDSQLPKDRFSAERLKGVDSTLKIQPAELGDSAMYLCASSLAVKARNSPLHFGNGTRLTVT.

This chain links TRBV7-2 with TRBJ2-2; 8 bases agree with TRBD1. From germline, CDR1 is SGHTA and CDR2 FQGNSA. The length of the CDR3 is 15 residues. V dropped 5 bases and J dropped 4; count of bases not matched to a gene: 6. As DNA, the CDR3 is TGTGCCAGCAGCCCGACAGGGGTTAGCACCGGGGAGCTGTTTTTT. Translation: CASSPTGVSTGELFF. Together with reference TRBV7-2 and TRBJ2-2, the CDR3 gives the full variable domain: GAGVSQSPSNKVTEKGKDVELRCDPISGHTALYWYRQSLGQGLEFLIYFQGNSAPDKSGLPSDRFSAERTGGSVSTLTIQRTQQEDSAVYLCASSPTGVSTGELFFGEGSRLTVL.

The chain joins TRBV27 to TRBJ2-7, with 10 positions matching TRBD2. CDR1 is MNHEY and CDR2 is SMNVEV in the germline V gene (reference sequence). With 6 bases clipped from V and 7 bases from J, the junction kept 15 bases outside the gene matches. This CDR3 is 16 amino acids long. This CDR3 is CASSPLGASGGGEQYF. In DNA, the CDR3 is TGTGCCAGCAGCCCCCTAGGGGCTAGCGGGGGCGGGGAGCAGTACTTC.

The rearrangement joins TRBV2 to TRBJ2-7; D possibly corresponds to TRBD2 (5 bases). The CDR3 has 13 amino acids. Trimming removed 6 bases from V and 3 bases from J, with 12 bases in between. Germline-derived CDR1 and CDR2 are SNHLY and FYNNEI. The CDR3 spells CASRPGSYYEQYF. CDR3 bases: TGTGCCAGCAGACCTGGGAGTTACTACGAGCAGTACTTC.

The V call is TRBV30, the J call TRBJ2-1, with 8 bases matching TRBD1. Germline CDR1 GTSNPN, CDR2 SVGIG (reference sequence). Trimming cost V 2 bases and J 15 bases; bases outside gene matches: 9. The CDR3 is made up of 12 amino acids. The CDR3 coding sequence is TGTGCCTGGAGTTCACGAGGGGACAGGCGGTTCTTC. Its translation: CAWSSRGDRRFF.

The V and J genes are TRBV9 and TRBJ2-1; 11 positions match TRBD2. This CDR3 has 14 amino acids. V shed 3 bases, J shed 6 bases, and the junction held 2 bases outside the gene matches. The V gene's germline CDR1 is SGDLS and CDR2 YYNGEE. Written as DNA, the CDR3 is TGTGCCAGCAGCGAGGGACTAGCGGTCAATGAGCAGTTCTTC. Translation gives CASSEGLAVNEQFF.

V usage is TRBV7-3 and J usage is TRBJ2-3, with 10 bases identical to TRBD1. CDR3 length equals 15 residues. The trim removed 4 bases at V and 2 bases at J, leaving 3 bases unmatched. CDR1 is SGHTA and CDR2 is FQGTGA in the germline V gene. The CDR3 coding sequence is TGTGCCAGCAGCTCGGGACAGGGGCTCACAGATACGCAGTATTTT. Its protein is CASSSGQGLTDTQYF.